Sequencing of this T cell receptor (beta chain) was carried out in a study of beta chain features in type 1 diabetes. Study results and caveats: VDJ junctions from patients with type 1 diabetes contained fewer insertions and more deletions. Highly expressing activated T cells could be over-counted with a cDNA template. Relative to healthy donors, patients appeared to have naive, central memory and Treg TCRB repertoires that were more similar.

The study reverse transcribed the entire isolated RNA, so it sequenced expressed TCRB transcripts. The data were produced by immunoSEQ multiplex PCR, yet TCRdb's version contains in-frame clones alone and is incomplete. The sample comprises about 340,000 clones, around 7.6% of which are singletons, and 0.44% rests with the top ten. Donors underwent one heparinised blood draw, about 120 mL on average. The germline CDR1 and CDR2 sequences are SEHNR and FQNEAQ (reference sequence). The CDR3 has 14 amino acids. V gave up 4 bases and J gave up 3 bases; unmatched junction bases: 6. Note on this clone: Its antigen is still unknown.

V and J are TRBV7-9 and TRBJ2-7; TRBD1 aligns across 7 bases. This clonotype was obtained from a woman aged 18 to 35 in good health. Sequenced sample: central memory CD4+ T cells from blood. The CDR3 spells CASSWGTAIYEQYF. DNA of the CDR3: TGTGCCAGCAGCTGGGGGACAGCAATCTACGAGCAGTACTTC.